This TCR beta chain was found in a study of control samples from healthy donors and cancer patients. Sequencing was performed with immunoSEQ multiplex PCR; in TCRdb, only in-frame clones are kept and a portion is missing. Of some 160,000 clones listed, about 94% are singletons. V trimming: 4 bases; J trimming: 3 bases; junction bases outside the gene matches: 4. The CDR3 loop spans 14 amino acids. CDR1 MNHEY and CDR2 SMNVEV come from the germline V gene (reference sequence). The clonotype comes from a woman between 40 and 55 years old in good health. This chain joins TRBV27 and TRBJ2-7; 9 nucleotides line up with TRBD2. Sample: blood. Here the CDR3 DNA reads TGTGCCAGCAGTTCGGCGGGGGGGAACTACGAGCAGTACTTC. Its protein product is CASSSAGGNYEQYF.